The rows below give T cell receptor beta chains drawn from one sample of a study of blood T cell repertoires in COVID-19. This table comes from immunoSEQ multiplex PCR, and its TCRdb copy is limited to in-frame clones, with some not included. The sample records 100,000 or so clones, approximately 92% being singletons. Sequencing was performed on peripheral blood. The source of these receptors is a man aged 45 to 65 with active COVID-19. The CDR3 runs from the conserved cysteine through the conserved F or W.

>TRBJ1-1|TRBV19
CASRGLLNTEAFF
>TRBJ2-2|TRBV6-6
CASSYQQGAGTGELFF
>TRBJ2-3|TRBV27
CASSLPGLAGAGLVGDTQYF
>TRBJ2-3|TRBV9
CASSESGRLDTQYF
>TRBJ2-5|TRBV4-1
CASSQDRRDRETQYF
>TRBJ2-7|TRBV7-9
CASSLFGSGRLSYEQYF
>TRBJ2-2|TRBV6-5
CATRSWVGAYGELFF
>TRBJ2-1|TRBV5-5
CASSLVAGDNEQFF
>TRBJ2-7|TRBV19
CASSDPGTSSAEQYF
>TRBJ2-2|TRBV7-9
CASSRSGGANTGELFF